The present T cell receptor beta chain was sequenced within a study of breast tumors, draining lymph nodes, adjacent tissues. Broader study findings: Tumor and nontumor repertoires were significantly more similar in luminal-like than in basal-like breast cancer. Most tumor T cells seemingly derive from lymph node, then expand in tumor. Tumor repertoires ranked between lymph nodes and nontumor tissue in diversity, with V and J gene preferences. That most tumor T cells come from lymph nodes remained unproven.

Many counts were recorded for this clonotype. Its specificity is unknown. TCRdb recomputed calls from the multiplex PCR reads with MiXCR, one row per CDR3 protein. The sample holds approximately 300,000 distinct CDR3 sequences; roughly 31% are singletons and the top ten take 0.85% to 1.2%. The lymph nodes were axillary draining lymph nodes from breast cancer patients. The CDR3 sequence is 15 residues long. Between the trimmed V and J ends, which lost 1 base and 7 bases, there was a span of 13 bases. CDR1 is SNHLY and CDR2 is FYNNEI in the germline V gene. The receptor was isolated from a female donor with breast cancer. Some clones in this sample may be carry-over from other donors' samples. The chain couples TRBV2 to TRBJ1-4, with D possibly being TRBD1 (6 bases). Sequencing was performed on axillary lymph node tissue. CDR3 DNA sequence: TGTGCCAGCAGTGAAGAAGGAGGGGGGGGTGAAAAACTGTTTTTT. The encoded protein is CASSEEGGGGEKLFF.